The clone carrying this T cell receptor (beta chain) was recorded a few times. Its target is not known. Of the isolated RNA, all was reverse transcribed, and so the sequenced material was expressed TCRB transcripts. Assay: immunoSEQ multiplex PCR; the TCRdb copy retains only in-frame clones and omits some. The table lists about 740,000 clones, about an eighth of them singletons. The data stem from a study of beta chain features in type 1 diabetes. Findings and limits, study-wide: Patients with Type 1 diabetes showed moderately but significantly shorter TCRB CDR3s in all four CD4+ subsets.

Germline CDR1 is MNHEY and CDR2 is SVGAGI. The CDR3 is 14 amino acids. V trimming: 7 bases; J trimming: 4 bases; junction bases outside the gene matches: 7. The chain uses TRBV6-5 and TRBJ1-1; TRBD1 aligns across 9 bases. The receptor was derived from a man aged 18-30 years with type 1 diabetes. The sequenced sample was naive CD4+ T cells from blood. The CDR3 bases are TGTGCCAGCACGAGGGACAGGGCGGTCACTGAAGCTTTCTTT. Translated: CASTRDRAVTEAFF.